This T cell receptor (beta chain) was sequenced during a study of Ad26.COV2.S vaccination and SARS-CoV-2 variants. Across the study: Ad26.COV2.S shots went into the muscle once or twice, 56 days apart.

Treatment indicated: some 20 received Ad26.COV2.S at low or high dose, single or two shots; several received placebo; per-sample allocation not given. Sampling happened 63 days after the first vaccine or placebo injection. Assay used: immunoSEQ multiplex PCR; TCRdb lists only in-frame clones, some missing. The data show over 350,000 clones, roughly nine tenths seen once. General study results and limits: The study found higher spike-specific TCR breadth in vaccine than placebo recipients.

On this clone itself: The antigen is unknown.

The CDR3 has 15 amino acids. In germline, CDR1 is LNHDA, CDR2 SQIVND (reference sequence). The V end was cut by 5 bases, the J end by 0 bases, with 13 bases between. This sequence was found in a person between 18 and 65 years old who received the Ad26.COV2.S COVID-19 vaccine or a placebo. This material consisted of peripheral blood, taken in a trial of Ad26.COV2.S vaccine versus placebo. The chain carries TRBV19 and TRBJ1-2; D is unclear. CDR3 residues: CASSDVTETNYGYTF. CDR3 nucleotide sequence: TGTGCCAGTAGTGACGTTACAGAAACTAACTATGGCTACACCTTC.